This entry describes one T cell receptor (beta chain). Its antigen is not known. Treatment described: roughly 11-day PBMC culture with coronavirus spike peptide pools or control peptides (ViraFEST assay). With approximately 9.9 ug/ml peptide pools and 9.5 to 10 IU/ml IL-2, PBMCs were cultured at about 2.2 million per well. Trimming pared 8 bases from V and 1 base from J, leaving 8 bases between. The CDR3 length is 13 residues. Germline CDR1 is KGHDR and CDR2 is SFDVKD. This record comes from a study of vaccination and CD4 T cells after COVID-19. Cultured CD4+ T cells had their DNA profiled by the Oncomine TCR Beta short-read assay. Each CDR3 protein gets one entry after TCRdb re-called the PCR reads with MiXCR. The sample yields 20,000 to 25,000 distinct CDR3 sequences, around 63% seen once.

The genes are TRBV24-1 and TRBJ1-5; D call uncertain. The sequenced sample consisted of CD4+ T cells from blood, cultured in vitro. The TCR was taken from a human donor who had recovered from COVID-19. The DNA of the CDR3 is TGTGCCACCAATCGAGGGAGCAATCAGCCCCAGCATTTT. It encodes CATNRGSNQPQHF.